This T cell receptor (beta chain) stems from a study of T cell repertoires in cytomegalovirus infection. Study information: CMV infection plus the matching HLA type was flagged by public TCR beta signatures.

TCRdb re-derived calls from the reads in MiXCR, one entry per CDR3 protein. Of about 920,000 distinct CDR3 sequences in the sample, around 31% were seen once. As to this clonotype: Antigen specificity is unknown.

CDR3 size: 15 residues. Germline values: CDR1 MNHEY, CDR2 SVGAGI. V lost 7 bases, J lost 8 bases, and 16 bases stayed unmatched. The sequenced sample was cultured CD8+ T cells from PBMCs, obtained from culture after CMV antigen stimulation. The TCR comes from a human donor in good health (CMV status not recorded). Some clones in this sample may be carry-over from other donors' samples. The V call is TRBV6-5, the J call TRBJ1-2; 7 bases are shared with TRBD1. The CDR3 sequence is CASTIDATGHGGYTF. CDR3 sequence (DNA): TGTGCCAGCACAATCGATGCGACAGGGCATGGGGGCTACACCTTC.